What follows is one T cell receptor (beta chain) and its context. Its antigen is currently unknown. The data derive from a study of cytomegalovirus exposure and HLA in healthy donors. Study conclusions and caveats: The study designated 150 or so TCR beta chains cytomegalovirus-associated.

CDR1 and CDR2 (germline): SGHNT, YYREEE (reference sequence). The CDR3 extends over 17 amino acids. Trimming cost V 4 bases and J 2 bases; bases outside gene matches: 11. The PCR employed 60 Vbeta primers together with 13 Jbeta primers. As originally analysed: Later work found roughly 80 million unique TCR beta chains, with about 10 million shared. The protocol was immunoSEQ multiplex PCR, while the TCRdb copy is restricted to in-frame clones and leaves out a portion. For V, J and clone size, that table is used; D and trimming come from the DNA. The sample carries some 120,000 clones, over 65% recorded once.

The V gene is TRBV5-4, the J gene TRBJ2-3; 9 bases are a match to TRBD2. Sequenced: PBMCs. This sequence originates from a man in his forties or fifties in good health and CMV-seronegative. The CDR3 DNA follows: TGTGCCAGCAGCGAACCGGTGGCGGGGGGGCCCACAGATACGCAGTATTTT. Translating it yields CASSEPVAGGPTDTQYF.